This TCR beta chain was found in a study of shared clonotypes between healthy human individuals. About the research overall: The plates for each donor numbered three CD4 naive, three CD4 memory, two CD8 naive and one CD8 memory.

Study-wide results and limits: The genetic and exposure-history diversity represented was limited by few donors. It was only blood that was sampled, and tissue repertoires likely differ. Sequencing depth was a factor that was expected to affect clonotype sharing among donors.

As regards this clone: Its matching antigen is unknown.

Looked up from germline, CDR1 is MNHNS and CDR2 is SASEGT. The length of the CDR3 is 16 residues. The ends were cut back, 2 bases at V and 2 bases at J, with 16 bases in the middle. Generated by immunoSEQ multiplex PCR, the TCRdb table keeps only in-frame clones and is missing some. The sample lists 640,000 or so clones; around 72% were seen once. The receptor's source is a woman aged 25 to 45 in good health. The material sequenced was memory CD4+ T cells sorted from blood. Subset of the sample: CD45RA-negative fraction. The chain uses TRBV6-1 and TRBJ2-7, with D possibly being TRBD2 (7 bases). The CDR3 coding sequence is TGTGCCAGCAGTGAATTCGGGGGAGGGGGGCCCTACGAGCAGTACTTC. Translated: CASSEFGGGGPYEQYF.